These 2 T cell receptor beta chains were all obtained from the same sample, sequenced in a study of blood T cell repertoires in COVID-19. Some clones are missing from TCRdb's copy, which holds only in-frame ones; the method was immunoSEQ multiplex PCR. The repertoire has a few hundred thousand clones, 80% to 90% of them found once; the top ten carry around 6.5%. Specimen: peripheral blood. Every receptor here comes from a man aged 55 to 70 with acute or convalescent COVID-19.

The genes are TRBV14 and TRBJ2-1, with 9 bases matching TRBD1. J gave up 2 bases and V 5 bases, and 4 bases lay outside the gene matches. This CDR3 comprises 15 residues. CDR1 is SGHDN, CDR2 FVKESK, per germline. Written as DNA, the CDR3 is TGTGCCAGCAGCACCCGACAGGGGGCCTACAATGAGCAGTTCTTC. Protein product: CASSTRQGAYNEQFF.

This clone was counted a few times. The chain carries TRBV5-1 and TRBJ2-7; 8 bases line up with TRBD1. The CDR3 is 13 residues long. V dropped 0 bases and J dropped 6; count of bases not matched to a gene: 2. Germline assignment: CDR1 SGHRS and CDR2 YFSETQ. The CDR3 sequence: CASSLARGREQYF. The CDR3 coding sequence is TGCGCCAGCAGCTTGGCCAGGGGGCGCGAGCAGTACTTC. The full variable domain, rest sourced from reference TRBV5-1 and TRBJ2-7, is KAGVTQTPRYLIKTRGQQVTLSCSPISGHRSVSWYQQTPGQGLQFLFEYFSETQRNKGNFPGRFSGRQFSNSRSEMNVSTLELGDSALYLCASSLARGREQYFGPGTRLTVT.